The 31 T cell receptor beta chains in this list originate from one sample, sequenced in a study of regulatory dendritic cells for organ transplantation. Sorted subsets were CFSE-labeled and cultured less than 6 days with allogeneic dendritic cells. Their target antigens are unknown. This table comes from immunoSEQ multiplex PCR, and its TCRdb copy is limited to in-frame clones, with some not included. Altogether roughly 20,000 clones are present, roughly 87% being singletons, with the ten largest covering 0.25% to 0.3%. The sample comprised naive CD4+ T cells from blood cultured with dendritic cells. Specified subset: CD45RA+ naive T cells. The receptors derive from a human donor in good health.

This chain uses TRBV4-2 with TRBJ2-7; tentatively, D is TRBD1 (5 bases). The CDR3 loop spans 13 amino acids. Germline lookup yields CDR1 LGHNA and CDR2 YNFKEQ. V lost 1 base to trimming and J lost 3 bases, with 7 bases between them. CDR3 nucleotide sequence: TGTGCCAGCAGCCAAGGGGGCTTCTACGAGCAGTACTTC. Amino acids: CASSQGGFYEQYF.

The chain joins TRBV4-2 to TRBJ2-2; 9 bases agree with TRBD2. The CDR3 length is 20 residues. Germline CDR1 is LGHNA and CDR2 is YNFKEQ. Germline trimming cut 4 bases from V and 2 bases from J; bases unmatched to any gene: 17. Written as DNA, the CDR3 is TGTGCCAGCAGCCCCCCTGGGGCGAGCGGGGGGACCTTAAACACCGGGGAGCTGTTTTTT. This translates into CASSPPGASGGTLNTGELFF.

This clone was seen just once. The V and J genes are TRBV2 and TRBJ1-4; TRBD1 might be the D (6 bases). CDR3 size: 13 residues. Germline V gene data show CDR1 as SNHLY and CDR2 as FYNNEI. Trimming took 8 bases from V and 7 from J, leaving 14 bases between them. As DNA, the CDR3 is TGTGCCAGCCGGGGGGGGGCCAGTGAAAAACTGTTTTTT. It codes for CASRGGASEKLFF.

The chain carries TRBV7-2 and TRBJ2-7, with 7 bases aligning to TRBD1. The CDR3 is 14 amino acids. Germline values: CDR1 SGHTA, CDR2 FQGNSA. With V trimmed by 5 bases and J by 4 bases, 8 bases remained unmatched. The CDR3 is CASSQQGFGYEQYF. The CDR3 nucleotides are TGTGCCAGCAGCCAACAGGGGTTCGGGTACGAGCAGTACTTC.

This clone was counted once. The gene calls are TRBV11-3 and TRBJ2-2, with D possibly being TRBD1 (6 bases). The CDR3 totals 13 residues. Per germline, CDR1 SGHNT and CDR2 YENEEA. V was clipped by 5 bases and J by 5 bases, with 9 bases between them. CDR3 DNA: TGTGCCAGCAGCACCCAGGGGACCGGGGAGCTGTTTTTT. Amino acids: CASSTQGTGELFF. Drawing the rest from reference TRBV11-3 and TRBJ2-2, the complete variable domain is EAGVVQSPRYKIIEKKQPVAFWCNPISGHNTLYWYLQNLGQGPELLIRYENEEAVDDSQLPKDRFSAERLKGVDSTLKIQPAELGDSAVYLCASSTQGTGELFFGEGSRLTVL.

V and J are TRBV6-6 and TRBJ1-4; 7 bases are shared with TRBD1. The CDR3 spans 15 residues. V was pared by 6 bases and J by 0 bases, with 4 bases of the junction left unmatched. Germline CDR1 MNHNY, CDR2 SVGAGI (reference sequence). Written as DNA, the CDR3 is TGTGCCAGCAGGCGTACAGGGGCAACTAATGAAAAACTGTTTTTT. As protein: CASRRTGATNEKLFF.

This clone was counted a few times. The gene calls are TRBV28 and TRBJ2-7; weak D call: TRBD2 (5 bases). Germline CDR1 MDHEN, CDR2 SYDVKM. The V end was cut by 6 bases, the J end by 3 bases, with 21 bases between. The CDR3 totals 16 residues. CDR3 region: CASSPGERVRHYEQYF. The CDR3 nucleotides are TGTGCCAGCAGCCCCGGGGAGAGGGTGAGGCACTACGAGCAGTACTTC.

The chain uses TRBV2 and TRBJ2-1; 8 nucleotides align to TRBD1. This CDR3 region has 14 residues. Germline CDR1 and CDR2: SNHLY and FYNNEI. V lost 7 bases to trimming and J lost 6 bases; unmatched junction nucleotides: 8. The CDR3, as DNA: TGTGCCAGCAAAGGACAGGGCCGAGTCAATGAGCAGTTCTTC. This gives the protein CASKGQGRVNEQFF.

The chain uses TRBV19 and TRBJ1-1, with unresolved D. This CDR3 region has 13 residues. CDR1 LNHDA and CDR2 SQIVND come from the germline V gene (reference sequence). V gave up 4 bases and J gave up 1 base, with 7 bases separating them. The CDR3 nucleotides are TGTGCCAGTAGTAGTCAGTCGAACACTGAAGCTTTCTTT. This codes for CASSSQSNTEAFF.

The chain combines TRBV9 with TRBJ2-5, with D tentatively TRBD2 (6 bases). Germline V gives CDR1 SGDLS, CDR2 YYNGEE. This CDR3 region has 14 residues. V lost 6 bases and J lost 7, with 19 bases in between. CDR3 bases: TGTGCCAGCAACTCCGAGACTACCGGGGGGACCCAGTACTTC. Translation: CASNSETTGGTQYF.

The table lists this clone with a count of one. This sequence joins TRBV30 and TRBJ1-2; D might be TRBD1 (6 bases). V dropped 3 bases and J dropped 3 bases, with 11 bases sitting between them. This CDR3 region has 13 residues. CDR1 GTSNPN and CDR2 SVGIG come from the germline V gene (reference sequence). CDR3 residues: CAWSPGQHYGYTF. CDR3 coding DNA: TGTGCCTGGAGCCCCGGACAGCACTATGGCTACACCTTC.

This chain uses TRBV28 with TRBJ2-7; the match to TRBD1 covers 8 bases. Looked up from germline, CDR1 is MDHEN and CDR2 is SYDVKM. CDR3 length: 15 residues. The V segment lost 5 bases and the J segment 3 bases; nucleotides outside the gene matches: 9. This CDR3 reads CASSPDRVPSYEQYF. The CDR3, as DNA: TGTGCCAGCAGTCCGGACAGGGTTCCTAGCTACGAGCAGTACTTC.

This chain connects TRBV5-1 to TRBJ1-4; 7 bases align to TRBD1. Germline V gene sequence: CDR1 SGHRS, CDR2 YFSETQ. The CDR3 is 14 residues long. The ends lost 2 bases at V and 7 bases at J; junction bases unmatched: 5. The CDR3 loop reads CASSFATGFEKLFF. CDR3 bases: TGCGCCAGCAGCTTCGCGACAGGGTTTGAAAAACTGTTTTTT.

This sequence joins TRBV19 and TRBJ2-6, with 7 positions matching TRBD2. In germline, CDR1 is LNHDA, CDR2 SQIVND (reference sequence). With V trimmed by 3 bases and J by 4 bases, 21 bases remained unmatched. The CDR3 totals 21 residues. The CDR3 sequence is CASSISPATSGLPAGANVLTF. In nucleotides, the CDR3 is TGTGCCAGTAGTATTTCGCCTGCCACCTCGGGACTACCAGCCGGGGCCAACGTCCTGACTTTC.

This rearrangement joins TRBV30 to TRBJ2-3; no reliable D call. CDR1 is GTSNPN and CDR2 is SVGIG in the germline V gene (reference sequence). The CDR3 runs to 10 residues. V dropped 0 bases and J dropped 5 bases, with 0 bases sitting between them. CDR3 DNA sequence: TGTGCCTGGAGTGTAGATACGCAGTATTTT. Its translation is CAWSVDTQYF.

The chain combines TRBV12-2 with TRBJ2-1; TRBD2 reflects the table's D call only, with no check against the DNA. TRBV12-2 is a pseudogene segment. This CDR3 contains 19 residues. CDR3 nucleotide sequence: TGTGCAAGTCGCTTACGGATGTCTAGCGGGAGTGGATTTAGTGATGAGCAGTTCTTC. Encoded protein: CASRLRMSSGSGFSDEQFF.

This chain links TRBV10-3 with TRBJ2-7; D is possibly TRBD2 (5 bases). V was clipped by 2 bases and J by 5 bases, with 19 bases between them. Germline V lookup: CDR1 ENHRY, CDR2 SYGVKD. The CDR3 spans 16 residues. The CDR3 protein is CAISETLFGRRNEQYF. CDR3 nucleotide sequence: TGTGCCATCAGTGAGACCCTCTTTGGGCGGAGGAACGAGCAGTACTTC.

The chain has TRBV10-2 and TRBJ1-1; weak D call: TRBD1 (5 bases). V lost 2 bases and J 4 bases, leaving 11 bases between the germline ends. Germline V gene data show CDR1 as WSHSY and CDR2 as SAAADI. CDR3 length: 14 amino acids. The CDR3 DNA sequence: TGCGCCAGCAGTGAGCCAGGGCTGGGCACTGAAGCTTTCTTT. Encoded protein: CASSEPGLGTEAFF.

CDR3 nucleotides: TGTGCCAGCAAGGGACAGGGGGTGTTAAGTCAGCCCCAGCATTTT. It specifies CASKGQGVLSQPQHF. The chain combines TRBV2 with TRBJ1-5; 11 nucleotides align to TRBD1. CDR3 size: 15 residues. Trimming took 7 bases from V and 6 from J; bases not matched to a gene: 8. Germline CDR1 and CDR2: SNHLY and FYNNEI.

This clone came up once. V is TRBV21-1 and J is TRBJ1-2. TRBV21-1 is described as a pseudogene. The CDR3 sequence is 15 residues long. DNA of the CDR3: TGTGCCAGCAGCAAAGAGTTGGGGGAGGGCTATGGCTACACCTTC. Its protein product is CASSKELGEGYGYTF.

The chain couples TRBV6-1 to TRBJ1-1; D call uncertain. The CDR3 sequence is 11 residues long. Germline V gene data show CDR1 as MNHNS and CDR2 as SASEGT. Trimming removed 5 bases at V and 8 bases at J, with 9 bases between. CDR3 nucleotide sequence: TGTGCCAGCAGTATTTGGACGGAAGCTTTCTTT. Protein sequence: CASSIWTEAFF.

The chain uses TRBV30 and TRBJ2-7; D is perhaps TRBD1 (6 bases). V lost 8 bases, J lost 4 bases, and 12 bases lay in between. CDR1 is GTSNPN and CDR2 is SVGIG in the germline V gene (reference sequence). The CDR3 totals 11 residues. The CDR3: CASTDSYEQYF. CDR3 nucleotides: TGTGCCAGCACGGACAGTTACGAGCAGTACTTC.

The chain uses TRBV2 and TRBJ1-1; D ambiguous. V lost 5 bases to trimming and J lost 2 bases, with 6 bases between them. Germline V gene sequence: CDR1 SNHLY, CDR2 FYNNEI. This CDR3 is built from 12 residues. This CDR3 is CASSPFNTEAFF. CDR3 nucleotides: TGTGCCAGCAGTCCATTCAACACTGAAGCTTTCTTT.

The chain combines TRBV11-2 with TRBJ2-1; D is ambiguous. V was trimmed by 3 bases and J by 7 bases, leaving 16 bases between them. The CDR3 sequence is 15 residues long. CDR1 is SGHAT, CDR2 FQNNGV, per germline. As DNA, the CDR3 is TGTGCCAGCAGCTTGGACCCCCTTCGATCGAATGAGCAGTTCTTC. Translated: CASSLDPLRSNEQFF.

The J gene is TRBJ2-2, the V gene TRBV29-1, with D possibly matching TRBD1 (6 bases). The V gene lost 7 bases and the J gene lost 4 bases, with 16 bases spanning the gap. The CDR3 runs 14 residues. Germline loops: CDR1 SQVTM, CDR2 ANQGSEA. CDR3 bases: TGCAGCGCCAGCCAGGGGCTTCGCACCGGGGAGCTGTTTTTT. It yields the protein CSASQGLRTGELFF.

This clone has only one observation. The V and J genes are TRBV6-5 and TRBJ1-1; D uncertain. Germline V gene lookup returns CDR1 MNHEY and CDR2 SVGAGI. The CDR3 consists of 15 residues. Trimming cost V 6 bases and J 0 bases, with 14 bases left between them. The CDR3 sequence: CASSRGLPVNTEAFF. In nucleotides, the CDR3 is TGTGCCAGCAGCCGAGGACTCCCGGTGAACACTGAAGCTTTCTTT.

This clone appeared a few times. This chain uses TRBV4-2 with TRBJ1-1, with D possibly matching TRBD1 (6 bases). V was cut by 4 bases and J by 2 bases, with 11 bases left in between. The CDR3 covers 14 residues. Per the germline V gene, CDR1 is LGHNA and CDR2 is YNFKEQ. DNA for the CDR3: TGTGCCAGCAGCCCGAAGGGGGGTAACACTGAAGCTTTCTTT. It codes for CASSPKGGNTEAFF.

The gene calls are TRBV11-2 and TRBJ1-1; D is unclear. Germline loops: CDR1 SGHAT, CDR2 FQNNGV. The CDR3 sequence is 13 residues long. The V gene lost 3 bases and the J gene lost 10 bases, with 15 bases spanning the gap. CDR3 sequence: CASSFGGLGAAFF. As DNA, the CDR3 is TGTGCCAGCAGCTTTGGAGGATTGGGTGCAGCTTTCTTT.

J is TRBJ2-1 and V is TRBV11-1; the match to TRBD2 covers 7 bases. The CDR3 extends over 15 amino acids. The trim removed 3 bases at V and 5 bases at J, leaving 7 bases unmatched. Germline lookup yields CDR1 SGHAT and CDR2 FQDESV (reference sequence). The CDR3 reads CASSFTRGGHNEQFF. The CDR3 coding sequence is TGTGCCAGCAGCTTCACCCGCGGGGGACACAATGAGCAGTTCTTC.

The chain combines TRBV28 with TRBJ1-1, with TRBD1 identical over 7 bases. With 3 bases clipped from V and 11 bases from J, the junction kept 12 bases outside the gene matches. The CDR3 covers 14 residues. The germline V gene encodes CDR1 MDHEN and CDR2 SYDVKM. The CDR3 DNA reads as TGTGCCAGCAGTTTGTCCGACAGGGAGGACGCGGCTTTCTTT. This encodes CASSLSDREDAAFF.

The chain links TRBV7-2 to TRBJ2-3; 11 bases align to TRBD2. Germline V CDR1 and CDR2: SGHTA, FQGNSA. The CDR3 contains 16 residues. The V and J ends lost 5 bases and 3 bases, in that order; junction bases with no gene match: 7. The CDR3 spells CASSDPRLAGTDTQYF. In DNA form, the CDR3 reads TGTGCCAGCAGCGATCCGAGACTAGCGGGAACAGATACGCAGTATTTT.